A selection of T cell receptor beta chains follows, all from one sample in a study of regulatory T cells in long-lasting Graves disease. TCRdb reprocessed the multiplex PCR reads with MiXCR, giving one entry per CDR3 protein. The sample has around 450,000 distinct CDR3 sequences; about 22% are singletons. Here the sequenced sample was peripheral blood mononuclear cells (PBMCs), taken when the disease was refractory, from a patient treated with antithyroid drugs. These receptors originate from a female donor with Graves disease. The CDR3 runs from the conserved cysteine through the conserved F or W. The order of the fields is D gene, V gene, clone size, J gene, CDR3 DNA, CDR3 protein. The D gene is left open where the match is weak. Some rows mark clone size as missing; the rest say once, few, many or name a class of expanded clone.

.	TRBV20-1	.	TRBJ1-4	TGCAGTGCTAGTGAGTCAACTAATGAAAAACTGTTTTTT	CSASESTNEKLFF
.	TRBV4-1	.	TRBJ2-7	TGCGCCAGCAGCCAACATTTACGGGCCCCTCGGAACTACGAGCAGTACTTC	CASSQHLRAPRNYEQYF
.	TRBV20-1	many	TRBJ1-5	TGCAGTGCAACCGAACAGGGCCCTAGCAATCAGCCCCAGCATTTT	CSATEQGPSNQPQHF
.	TRBV6-5	many	TRBJ2-7	TGTGCCAGCAGTTACGGGCTACTTTCCTACGAGCAGTACTTC	CASSYGLLSYEQYF
.	TRBV20-1	.	TRBJ2-3	TGCAGTGCTCCCCGGCCTAGCACAGATACGCAGTATTTT	CSAPRPSTDTQYF
.	TRBV28	.	TRBJ2-7	TGTGCCAGCACCGCCTATGACAGGTCCAGCTACGAGCAGTACTTC	CASTAYDRSSYEQYF
.	TRBV28	many	TRBJ2-5	TGTGCCAGCAGTTTATGGCAGGACCCCCCGGAGACCCAGTACTTC	CASSLWQDPPETQYF
TRBD2	TRBV19	.	TRBJ2-7	TGTGCCAGTAGTATTTACCTGGAGCGGGGGGGCTCCTACGAGCAGTACTTC	CASSIYLERGGSYEQYF
TRBD2	TRBV5-1	few	TRBJ2-2	TGCGCCAGCAGCTTGGTAGCGGGAGAGGCCGGGGAGCTGTTTTTT	CASSLVAGEAGELFF
TRBD1	TRBV29-1	.	TRBJ2-7	TGCAGCGTAGAGACAGGGTACTACGAGCAGTACTTC	CSVETGYYEQYF
TRBD1	TRBV4-1	.	TRBJ1-1	TGCGCCAGCAGCCAAGATGGCCCGGACAGGGGGCGCCTGTACACTGAAGCTTTCTTT	CASSQDGPDRGRLYTEAFF
.	TRBV20-1	.	TRBJ1-5	TGCAGTGCCATTGGGGATACGAGCAATCAGCCCCAGCATTTT	CSAIGDTSNQPQHF
TRBD1	TRBV11-2	few	TRBJ1-1	TGTGCCAGCAGCTTAGGACAGGGGGACTACGAAGCTTTCTTT	CASSLGQGDYEAFF
TRBD2	TRBV28	few	TRBJ2-4	TGTGCCAGCACTGCCGGGACTAGCGCGAACTTC	CASTAGTSANF
TRBD2	TRBV10-3	few	TRBJ2-2	TGTGCCACCTTGGACTTAGCGGGGATCCAAGACGGGAAGCTGTTTTTT	CATLDLAGIQDGKLFF
.	TRBV5-1	.	TRBJ1-3	TGCGCCAGCAGCTTCGGGGACTTCTCTAGAGACACCATATATTTT	CASSFGDFSRDTIYF
TRBD2	TRBV7-9	many	TRBJ2-5	TGTGCCAGCAGCTTTGCGGGAGGGGTGGAGACCCAGTACTTC	CASSFAGGVETQYF
TRBD1	TRBV6-5	few	TRBJ1-1	TGTGCCAGCAGTTACTTAGGACAGGCAGGGAACACTGAAGCTTTCTTT	CASSYLGQAGNTEAFF
.	TRBV7-3	many	TRBJ1-5	TGTGCCAGCAGCTTATCGGTGGATCAGCCCCAGCATTTT	CASSLSVDQPQHF
.	TRBV5-5	.	TRBJ2-7	TGTGCCAGCAGCCCAGGTCCCTGGAGCTCCTACGAGCAGTACTTC	CASSPGPWSSYEQYF
.	TRBV30	few	TRBJ1-2	TGTGCCTGGGGCAGCGGCTACACCTTC	CAWGSGYTF
.	TRBV20-1	.	TRBJ2-2	TGCAGTGCTCCCGAAAACACCGGGGAGCTGTTTTTT	CSAPENTGELFF
.	TRBV28	many	TRBJ2-7	TGTGCCAGCAGTTTTGAGGGGAACGAGCAGTACTTC	CASSFEGNEQYF
.	TRBV9	once	TRBJ2-6	TGTGCCAGCAGCGTAGCGGGCAGGGCCAACGTCCTGACTTTC	CASSVAGRANVLTF
.	TRBV10-1	.	TRBJ1-1	TGCGCCAGCAGTGAGTCAAGGACCTACACTGAAGCTTTCTTT	CASSESRTYTEAFF
.	TRBV5-1	.	TRBJ2-2	TGCGCCAGCAGCACCGAGACAGTTCAAGCCGGGGAGCTGTTTTTT	CASSTETVQAGELFF
TRBD1	TRBV9	.	TRBJ2-7	TGTGCCAGCAGCGAGATCGGAGAAACAGGGGGCCTATCCTACGAGCAGTACTTC	CASSEIGETGGLSYEQYF
.	TRBV20-1	few	TRBJ1-2	TGCAATGCTAGTGACAGGCCTGACTATGGCTACACCTTC	CNASDRPDYGYTF
.	TRBV6-1	many	TRBJ2-2	TGTGCCAGCAGTGAAATGGCAGGGAGAGAGACCGGGGAGCTGTTTTTT	CASSEMAGRETGELFF
.	TRBV4-1	.	TRBJ2-7	TGCGCCAGCAGCCAAGATTTCCGGTACGAGCAGTACTTC	CASSQDFRYEQYF
.	TRBV7-2	few	TRBJ1-3	TGTGCCAGCAGTTTAGGGGGTTCCTCTGGAAACACCATATATTTT	CASSLGGSSGNTIYF
.	TRBV6-2/TRBV6-3	many	TRBJ1-4	TGTGCCAGCAGTTACCTGGGGGATGCAACTAATGAAAAACTGTTTTTT	CASSYLGDATNEKLFF
.	TRBV20-1	.	TRBJ2-7	TGCAGTGCCAGTCCAAACGGGCACGAGCAGTACTTC	CSASPNGHEQYF
TRBD2	TRBV5-1	few	TRBJ2-5	TGCGCCAGCAGCACCGGGACTAGCGGGGTACAAGAGACCCAGTACTTC	CASSTGTSGVQETQYF
.	TRBV15	many	TRBJ2-6	TGTGCCACCACTATGACCGGGGAGTCGCGGGCCAACGTCCTGACTTTC	CATTMTGESRANVLTF
.	TRBV30	many	TRBJ2-2	TGTGCCTGGAGTGTAGGGTCTGGGAGCGGGGAGCTGTTTTTT	CAWSVGSGSGELFF
TRBD2	TRBV20-1	many	TRBJ2-5	TGCAGTGCTAGCCTGTACTACATGGGGGGGGGGAGCCAAGAGACCCAGTACTTC	CSASLYYMGGGSQETQYF
TRBD1	TRBV11-1	many	TRBJ2-7	TGTGCCAGCAGCCTCGGGACAGACCAAGCCTACGAGCAGTACTTC	CASSLGTDQAYEQYF
TRBD1	TRBV28	few	TRBJ1-2	TGTGCCAGCAGCTCCGGACAGGGGTTGTTTAACTATGGCTACACCTTC	CASSSGQGLFNYGYTF
.	TRBV7-3	few	TRBJ1-5	TGTGCCAGCAGCGCCTCCGCCAATCAGCCCCAGCATTTT	CASSASANQPQHF